This entry is about one T cell receptor (beta chain). What this receptor recognizes is not known. No base quality information exists; no much larger clone differs at one position. A distance of 11 bases separates the germline ends of V and J, which lose 3 bases and 3 bases respectively. CDR1 and CDR2, looked up from the germline V gene (reference sequence), are LNHDA and SQIVND. The CDR3, from cysteine to phenylalanine, totals 14 residues. Here the CDR3 DNA is all that survives: 42 bases in frame from base 1. The data were taken from a study of cytomegalovirus exposure and HLA in healthy donors (TCRdb year 2017). Background for the entire study: In an earlier analysis of around 540 of the donors, 276 Gb of sequence data and just under 120 million unique TCR beta sequences from about 190 million T cells were reported. An early release covering 550 to 700 HLA-typed donors comprised approximately 290 gigabases of sequencing data and approximately 80 million unique TCR sequences. Of the approximately 400 genotyped donors, roughly 80% fell in the genetic ancestry cluster associated with self-reported Caucasian donors. The study was designed to test whether signatures of past pathogen exposure could be identified by cataloging public T cell receptors. Using immunosequencing, the study profiled T cell repertoires from 640 or so subjects and related those repertoires to cytomegalovirus serostatus. A separate validation cohort of roughly 130 different subjects was used in addition to the 666-subject first cohort. To predict cytomegalovirus infection status, the study brought together high-throughput TCR immunosequencing, statistical association of individual TCRs with disease status, and machine learning. A later analysis re-analyzed previously published TCR beta repertoires from 666 donors and added high-resolution HLA genotyping to study TCR occurrence patterns. Rather than drawing on any new phenotypic data, the later analysis identified candidate immune exposures from TCR beta sequences and the way those sequences occurred across donors. To decide whether each TCR beta V gene segment behaved as functional or pseudogenic, an earlier analysis of 587 of the donors relied on high-throughput TCR beta sequencing. Donor age, sex, ethnicity and CMV serostatus were collected together with the repertoire data. In a later genetic analysis, genome-wide SNP genotypes for about 65% of the roughly 670 donors were used, and that subset was treated as a discovery cohort. Every discovery cohort repertoire had been produced on one sequencing platform. HLA typing included class I and class II loci at four-digit resolution. Typing coverage varied by locus: about 629-640 donors for A, B, C, DRB1 and DQB1; about 520 for DQA1; about 600 for DPA1; fewer than 480 for DPB1. Because of strong linkage in the cohort, roughly five DR-DQ haplotypes were treated as single units for association and clustering. Across under 500 genotyped donors of the cohort, an average of roughly 250,000 unique TCR beta nucleotide sequences per donor were sequenced, and around 20% of those sequences were non-productive. What the authors observed across the whole study: Three of the identified cytomegalovirus-associated TCR beta chains were confirmed in vitro to be specific for cytomegalovirus antigens. A later analysis found that HLA-associated TCR beta chains were more clonally expanded and had lower generation probabilities than equally common non-associated chains. A cluster of highly shared sequence variants was judged likely to represent a technical artifact of the sequencing pipeline. For the cohort, immune exposure information was limited to CMV serostatus. Most CMV-associated TCR beta chains appeared to be HLA-restricted in a later analysis, and the HLA associations seemed to be driven largely by CMV exposure. Because counts were too low, seventeen rarely observed V segments, including chromosome 9 orphons, were left out of the earlier analysis of 500 to 750 of the donors. According to a later genetic analysis, donors in an Asian-associated ancestry cluster had fewer N-insertions in productive TCRs than the approximately 650-donor mean. A further reported finding was that TCR beta sequences accurately predicted the HLA-A and HLA-B alleles for most subjects in the first cohort. In a later analysis, TCR association rates were found to vary across HLA loci, with the most associated TCRs seen for DRB1 alleles and the fewest for HLA-C alleles. Strong co-occurrence of HLA alleles, especially DR and DQ, made assigning TCR associations to individual alleles difficult. The presence/absence analyses assumed that sequencing depth was roughly uniform across donors, and that assumption may not be true. In an earlier analysis of 587 of the donors, most TCR beta V segments appeared in productive rearrangements about 87% or about 30% of the time, broadly matching IMGT annotations. The 87-base-pair reads could not distinguish some IMGT-functional V segments, including TRBV6-2 and TRBV6-3, so those segments were excluded. Most TCR sequences were seen in very few donors, while some public TCRs were found in many individuals. In this cohort, only TCR beta chains were sequenced, and detectable features were limited by the absence of alpha or paired-chain data. A later analysis associated some 17,000 TCR beta sequences with specific HLA alleles at a false discovery rate of 0.05. In a later analysis, several top co-occurrence clusters were reported to appear linked to parvovirus B19, influenza, CMV and Epstein-Barr virus. Linkage disequilibrium might explain the correlated functional status among segregating V segments, but an unknown experimental factor could not be excluded. The authors suggested that the approach could potentially be extended to other disease states and immunological phenotypes. HLA typing was unavailable for some donors at each locus, so association tests used only the typed subset. The classifier was reported to diagnose cytomegalovirus status with high specificity and sensitivity in both the original cohort and the validation cohort. An association between a missense DCLRE1C variant and V-gene and J-gene trimming of TCR beta chains was found in a later genetic analysis and replicated in an independent cohort. In the study, some 180 TCR beta chains were listed as associated with cytomegalovirus.

Libraries were prepared through the immunoSEQ multiplex PCR assay. For the multiplex PCR, a mixture combining 60 forward primers for TCR Vbeta segments and 13 reverse primers for TCR Jbeta segments was used. The CDR3 region of rearranged TCR beta genes was amplified from genomic DNA with a multiplex PCR assay. The Illumina HiSeq System was used to sequence the amplified TCR beta libraries as 87-base-pair reads. On the study's bioinformatics: A later analysis counted some 74 million unique TCR beta chains across the 500 to 850 repertoires, and some 11 million of these chains were shared by at least two donors. Raw reads were error-corrected and collapsed into unique sequences by a nearest-neighbor algorithm in which closely related sequences were merged to remove PCR and sequencing errors. V, D and J gene segments were assigned by aligning CDR3 sequences to IMGT reference sequences. For a sequence to be retained, at least a six-nucleotide match to both a V gene segment and a J gene segment was required. A rearrangement counted as productive if the CDR3 had no stop codons and remained in frame with V and J, and every other rearrangement counted as non-productive. Following IMGT convention, CDR3 was defined as the stretch from the second conserved V-encoded cysteine to the conserved J-encoded phenylalanine. The earlier analysis of about 620 of the donors excluded sequences that lacked an unambiguous match to a single V gene segment. In an earlier analysis of 587 of the donors, V segments were called functional above 56.7% productive rearrangements and were called segregating when the between-donor standard deviation exceeded 5%. To diagnose cytomegalovirus status from the catalog of TCR beta chain sequences, a statistical classification framework was built. In a later analysis, TCR nucleotide sequences were compared against IMGT/GENE-DB human TR gene sequences so that V and J genes could be assigned. Using the TCRdist pipeline, a later analysis assigned CDR3 sequences along with most-parsimonious VDJ recombination scenarios. In a later analysis, each TCR beta chain was defined by its CDR3 amino acid sequence together with its V-gene family, and reads without a unique V-gene family were excluded. As a way to deal with suspected cross-contamination and a sequencing artifact, a later analysis dropped approximately 570 nucleotide sequences that were highly shared and had low generation probability. In a later analysis, a clonal expansion index was calculated for each public chain from normalized within-repertoire ranks of inferred template counts. In a later analysis, generation probabilities were computed using a VDJ recombination model fitted to out-of-frame rearrangements, and the results were checked against IGoR. A later analysis scored TCR-TCR, TCR-HLA and TCR-CMV co-occurrence with hypergeometric tests, applying a repertoire-size bias correction to TCR pairs. False discovery rates were estimated in a later analysis by permuting HLA or CMV assignments 20 times. In a later analysis, co-occurring TCRs were grouped with DBSCAN, and TCRdist sequence similarity was added when clustering was performed within HLA-allele-positive subsets. Co-occurrence clustering excluded repertoires with fewer than 30,000 or more than 120,000 public chains, plus five with anomalous nucleotide sharing. TCRdb stores this immuneACCESS table with in-frame sequences only. Part of the clones is absent; in the studies checked, under half of the shortfall reflects unresolved V genes, and no reason is known for the rest. The DNA was the basis for D and trimming; V, J and clone size are from that table. The sample contains more than 110,000 clones, around two thirds of them found a single time. 2% to 2.5% of the sample rests with the top ten.

The cohort comprised approximately 700 healthy bone marrow donors. Cohort members were all nominally healthy when sampled, although unrecorded immune exposures were likely present. The donor was CMV seropositive and belonged to the group of over 250 seropositive cohort members. A peripheral blood sample was provided by each donor, and peripheral blood mononuclear cells were used for TCR beta sequencing. The Qiagen DNeasy Blood Extraction Kit was used to extract genomic DNA from the blood cell samples. The clonotype originates from an older woman in good health and CMV-seropositive. This receptor chain uses TRBV19 and TRBJ1-1; the D gene is unclear. Input material: PBMCs. The bases are TGTGCCAGTAGTATCGTGAGCGGCTACACTGAAGCTTTCTTT. Protein translation: CASSIVSGYTEAFF.